Shown below are 8 T cell receptor beta chains from a single sample sequenced in a study of blood T cell repertoires in COVID-19. This table comes from immunoSEQ multiplex PCR, and its TCRdb copy is limited to in-frame clones, with some not included. The sample holds tens of thousands of clones; roughly 88% are singletons and the top ten take around 1.5%. The specimen sequenced was peripheral blood. These receptors all come from a human donor in a cohort sampled during active COVID-19.

The chain uses TRBV7-3 and TRBJ2-5; 13 bases line up with TRBD2. This CDR3 is 16 amino acids long. V lost 4 bases, J lost 4 bases, and 6 bases stayed unmatched. CDR1 is SGHTA, CDR2 FQGTGA, per germline. The CDR3 region has the DNA TGTGCCAGCAGCTCAGGACTAGCGGGAGTTAGAGAGACCCAGTACTTC. Amino acids: CASSSGLAGVRETQYF. The whole variable domain, remainder taken from reference TRBV7-3 and TRBJ2-5, is GAGVSQTPSNKVTEKGKYVELRCDPISGHTALYWYRQSLGQGPEFLIYFQGTGAADDSGLPNDRFFAVRPEGSVSTLKIQRTERGDSAVYLCASSSGLAGVRETQYFGPGTRLLVL.

The chain couples TRBV5-6 to TRBJ2-3; D possibly corresponds to TRBD2 (5 bases). Germline-derived CDR1 and CDR2 are SGHDT and YYEEEE. The CDR3 runs to 17 residues. V was cut by 0 bases and J by 6 bases, with 20 bases left in between. This CDR3 reads CASSLGSSFRSLDTQYF. CDR3 coding DNA: TGTGCCAGCAGCTTGGGGTCTAGCTTTCGTTCGCTCGATACGCAGTATTTT.

Here the CDR3 reads CASTSDGTGTEQYF. The CDR3 nucleotides are TGCGCCAGCACTTCTGACGGGACAGGGACCGAGCAGTACTTC. V gene TRBV5-1 combines with J gene TRBJ2-7; TRBD1 agrees at 9 bases. This CDR3 has 14 amino acids. The germline gives CDR1 SGHRS, CDR2 YFSETQ. Losses at the gene ends were 6 bases for V and 6 bases for J; bases not matched to a gene: 10.

The V gene is TRBV19, the J gene TRBJ1-6; D ambiguous. The CDR3 loop spans 17 amino acids. Germline V CDR1 and CDR2: LNHDA, SQIVND (reference sequence). Trimming took off 9 bases at V and 0 bases at J, with 18 bases between the two ends. The CDR3: CASSRESSSSYNSPLHF. The CDR3 nucleotides are TGTGCCAGCTCGAGGGAGTCTTCGAGCTCCTATAATTCACCCCTCCACTTT.

The V call is TRBV9, the J call TRBJ2-2, with D maybe TRBD2 (6 bases). The CDR3 totals 15 residues. V was trimmed by 5 bases and J by 2 bases, leaving 13 bases between them. Germline lookup yields CDR1 SGDLS and CDR2 YYNGEE. The CDR3 DNA is TGTGCCAGCAGAAGACTAGACAAAAACACCGGGGAGCTGTTTTTT. Translated: CASRRLDKNTGELFF.

The CDR3 is CASSLFSGGRLNSPLHF. The CDR3 nucleotides read TGTGCCAGCAGTTTATTTTCGGGCGGGAGACTTAATTCACCCCTCCACTTT. This chain joins TRBV28 and TRBJ1-6; D gene unclear. V lost 1 base, J lost 6 bases, and 16 bases lay in between. There are 17 residues in the CDR3. Germline V gene sequence: CDR1 MDHEN, CDR2 SYDVKM.

The rearrangement uses TRBV9 and TRBJ1-1; 7 bases are a match to TRBD1. CDR3 size: 15 residues. The junction had 10 bases not matched to a gene; V was cut back by 4 bases and J by 4 bases. Germline CDR1 reads SGDLS; CDR2 reads YYNGEE. The CDR3 region is CASSSWTGKFTEAFF. CDR3 coding DNA: TGTGCCAGCAGCTCGTGGACAGGAAAATTCACTGAAGCTTTCTTT.

The rearrangement links TRBV4-1 to TRBJ1-2; the D is unclear. CDR1 is MGHRA, CDR2 YSYEKL, per germline. The CDR3 is 15 residues long. The V and J ends lost 3 bases and 7 bases respectively, with 18 bases between them. CDR3 sequence reads: CASSQGDKGKRGYTF. CDR3 bases: TGCGCCAGCAGCCAGGGAGACAAGGGAAAGCGTGGCTACACCTTC.